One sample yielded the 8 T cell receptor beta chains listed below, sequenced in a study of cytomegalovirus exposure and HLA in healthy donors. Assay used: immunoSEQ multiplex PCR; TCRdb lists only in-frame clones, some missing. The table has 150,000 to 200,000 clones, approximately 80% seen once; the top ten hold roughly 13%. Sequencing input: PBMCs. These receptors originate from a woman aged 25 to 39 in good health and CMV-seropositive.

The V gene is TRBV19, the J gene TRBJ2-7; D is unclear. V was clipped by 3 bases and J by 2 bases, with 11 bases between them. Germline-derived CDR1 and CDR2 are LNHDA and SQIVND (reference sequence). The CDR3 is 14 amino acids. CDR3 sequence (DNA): TGTGCCAGTAGTATTCAGTACGACACCTACGAGCAGTACTTC. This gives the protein CASSIQYDTYEQYF.

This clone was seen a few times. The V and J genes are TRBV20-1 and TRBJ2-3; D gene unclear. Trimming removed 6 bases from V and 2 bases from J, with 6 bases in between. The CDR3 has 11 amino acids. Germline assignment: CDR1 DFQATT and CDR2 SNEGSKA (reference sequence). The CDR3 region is CSADSTDTQYF. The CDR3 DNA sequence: TGCAGTGCAGACTCCACAGATACGCAGTATTTT.

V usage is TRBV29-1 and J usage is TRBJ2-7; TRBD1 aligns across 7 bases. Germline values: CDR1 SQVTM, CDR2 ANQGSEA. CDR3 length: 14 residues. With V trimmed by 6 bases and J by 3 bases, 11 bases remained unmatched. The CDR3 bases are TGCAGCGTCCGATACAGGGGTTTCGGCTACGAGCAGTACTTC. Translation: CSVRYRGFGYEQYF.

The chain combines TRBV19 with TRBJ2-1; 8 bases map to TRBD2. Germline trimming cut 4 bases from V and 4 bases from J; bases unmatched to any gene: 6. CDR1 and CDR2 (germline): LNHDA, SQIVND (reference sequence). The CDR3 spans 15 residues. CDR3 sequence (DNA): TGTGCCAGTAGTAGCGGGAGGACCTTATACAATGAGCAGTTCTTC. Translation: CASSSGRTLYNEQFF.

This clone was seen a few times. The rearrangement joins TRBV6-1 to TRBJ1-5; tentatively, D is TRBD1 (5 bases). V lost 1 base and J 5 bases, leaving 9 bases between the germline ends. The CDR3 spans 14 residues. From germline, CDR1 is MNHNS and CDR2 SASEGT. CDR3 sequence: CASSEGRDHQPQHF. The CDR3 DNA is TGTGCCAGCAGTGAAGGCAGGGATCATCAGCCCCAGCATTTT.

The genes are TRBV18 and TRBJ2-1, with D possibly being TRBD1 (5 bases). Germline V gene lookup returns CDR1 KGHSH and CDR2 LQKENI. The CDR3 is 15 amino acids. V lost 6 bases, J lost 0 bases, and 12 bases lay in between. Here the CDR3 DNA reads TGTGCCAGCTCGCCGACAGTTGGCTCCTACAATGAGCAGTTCTTC. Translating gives CASSPTVGSYNEQFF.

This chain's CDR3 is CASSHAGNYGYTF. The CDR3 DNA follows: TGTGCCAGCAGCCACGCGGGTAACTATGGCTACACCTTC. The chain employs TRBV7-2 and TRBJ1-2; the D is unclear. Germline values: CDR1 SGHTA, CDR2 FQGNSA. This CDR3 region has 13 residues. V was pared by 5 bases and J by 1 base, with 8 bases between.

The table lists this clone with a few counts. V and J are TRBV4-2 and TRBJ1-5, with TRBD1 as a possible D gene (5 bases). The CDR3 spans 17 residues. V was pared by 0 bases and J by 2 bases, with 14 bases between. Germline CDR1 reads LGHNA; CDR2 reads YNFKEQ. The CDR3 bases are TGTGCCAGCAGCCAAGATCTTGGTGGGGCAGGCAATCAGCCCCAGCATTTT. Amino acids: CASSQDLGGAGNQPQHF.